A selection of T cell receptor beta chains follows, all from one sample in a study of CD8 T cells in Susac syndrome. One entry per CDR3 protein, called by TCRdb with MiXCR from the immunoSEQ multiplex PCR reads. The data contain around 140,000 distinct CDR3 sequences, approximately 95% of them singletons. Specimen: CD4+ T cells from PBMCs. These receptors all stem from a human donor with multiple sclerosis. Both conserved end residues are part of each CDR3. Each record gives: clone size, J gene, D gene, V gene, CDR3 protein, CDR3 DNA. The D gene is left open where the match is weak. The size entry is marked missing in some rows and otherwise reads once, few, many or a size class.

NA | TRBJ1-5 | NA | TRBV7-9 | CASSLVDRNQPQHF | TGTGCCAGCAGCTTAGTGGACCGGAATCAGCCCCAGCATTTT
NA | TRBJ2-7 | NA | TRBV6-5 | CASSPSPGAAQPYEQYF | TGTGCCAGCAGTCCCTCGCCCGGGGCGGCCCAGCCCTACGAGCAGTACTTC
NA | TRBJ2-3 | NA | TRBV9 | CASSFSDSPGATQYF | TGTGCCAGCAGCTTTAGCGACTCCCCAGGAGCTACGCAGTATTTT
NA | TRBJ1-2 | NA | TRBV12-3/TRBV12-4 | CASSPQGGYTF | TGTGCCAGCAGTCCCCAGGGTGGCTACACCTTC
NA | TRBJ1-1 | NA | TRBV20-1 | CSAKGGVPINTEAFF | TGCAGTGCTAAGGGGGGGGTACCCATAAACACTGAAGCTTTCTTT
NA | TRBJ2-5 | NA | TRBV7-2 | CASSQAAEGWETQYF | TGTGCCAGCAGCCAAGCAGCGGAGGGGTGGGAGACCCAGTACTTC
NA | TRBJ2-7 | NA | TRBV20-1 | CSALWTRNGEQYF | TGCAGTGCCCTCTGGACAAGGAATGGGGAGCAGTACTTC
NA | TRBJ1-1 | NA | TRBV30 | CAWSVHKGSTEAFF | TGTGCCTGGAGTGTCCACAAGGGGAGCACTGAAGCTTTCTTT
NA | TRBJ2-3 | NA | TRBV29-1 | CSVGSGSRTDTQYF | TGCAGCGTTGGATCCGGGAGCCGCACAGATACGCAGTATTTT
NA | TRBJ1-2 | NA | TRBV3-1 | CASSPLRAELYGYTF | TGTGCCAGCAGCCCGCTGAGGGCCGAGTTGTATGGCTACACCTTC
NA | TRBJ2-3 | NA | TRBV18 | CASSPGQHTDTQYF | TGTGCCAGCTCACCGGGACAACATACAGATACGCAGTATTTT
NA | TRBJ2-1 | NA | TRBV9 | CASSFTDSPTNEQFF | TGTGCCAGCAGCTTCACGGACAGCCCAACCAATGAGCAGTTCTTC
NA | TRBJ2-5 | NA | TRBV10-3 | CAIGGGPGETQYF | TGTGCCATCGGAGGGGGGCCCGGAGAGACCCAGTACTTC
NA | TRBJ2-7 | TRBD1 | TRBV30 | CACPRGQGNYEQYF | TGTGCCTGCCCTCGGGGACAGGGGAACTACGAGCAGTACTTC
once | TRBJ2-7 | TRBD2 | TRBV7-8 | CASSLRLAGSGEQYF | TGTGCCAGCAGCTTACGACTAGCGGGATCCGGCGAGCAGTACTTC
NA | TRBJ2-3 | NA | TRBV4-3 | CASSRGEADTQYF | TGCGCCAGCAGCCGGGGGGAAGCGGATACGCAGTATTTT
NA | TRBJ2-7 | NA | TRBV6-1 | CASRGTERNEQYF | TGTGCCAGCAGAGGGACTGAGAGGAACGAGCAGTACTTC
NA | TRBJ2-7 | TRBD1 | TRBV29-1 | CSVNRGTSEQYF | TGCAGCGTGAACAGGGGAACGAGCGAGCAGTACTTC
NA | TRBJ2-1 | TRBD2 | TRBV12-3/TRBV12-4 | CASRRAGTYNEQFF | TGTGCCAGCAGAAGAGCGGGAACCTACAATGAGCAGTTCTTC
NA | TRBJ2-5 | NA | TRBV27 | CASSLSGQPYGAQYF | TGTGCCAGCAGTTTATCGGGGCAGCCCTATGGGGCCCAGTACTTC
NA | TRBJ2-1 | NA | TRBV25-1 | CASRESGSIGQFF | TGTGCCAGCAGGGAGAGCGGCAGTATTGGGCAGTTCTTC
NA | TRBJ2-1 | TRBD2 | TRBV24-1 | CATSDRLAGNNEQFF | TGTGCCACCAGTGACCGACTAGCGGGGAACAATGAGCAGTTCTTC
NA | TRBJ2-7 | TRBD2 | TRBV13 | CASSLATGLAYEQYF | TGTGCCAGCAGCTTAGCCACGGGACTAGCCTACGAGCAGTACTTC
NA | TRBJ1-1 | NA | TRBV29-1 | CSVGGMNTEAFF | TGCAGCGTTGGGGGCATGAACACTGAAGCTTTCTTT
NA | TRBJ1-2 | TRBD1 | TRBV6-1 | CASSPKSRGRRNGYTF | TGTGCCAGCAGTCCCAAGAGCAGGGGGAGACGGAATGGCTACACCTTC
NA | TRBJ1-6 | NA | TRBV19 | CASGWPLHF | TGTGCCAGTGGGTGGCCCCTCCACTTT
once | TRBJ2-7 | NA | TRBV3-1 | CASSQDLGRGARQYF | TGTGCCAGCAGCCAAGATCTTGGCAGGGGGGCTAGGCAGTACTTC
NA | TRBJ2-7 | TRBD2 | TRBV20-1 | CSAKAGLSGMIDEQYF | TGCAGTGCTAAGGCTGGACTAAGCGGGATGATCGACGAGCAGTACTTC
few | TRBJ2-2 | NA | TRBV7-3 | CASSFVTGELFF | TGTGCCAGCAGCTTTGTTACCGGGGAGCTGTTTTTT
NA | TRBJ2-4 | NA | TRBV4-1 | CASSHEGGARNIQYF | TGCGCCAGCAGCCATGAGGGGGGCGCGAGAAACATTCAGTACTTC
once | TRBJ2-1 | TRBD2 | TRBV5-4 | CASSPFPGTSILNEQFF | TGTGCCAGCAGCCCATTCCCCGGGACTAGTATCCTCAATGAGCAGTTCTTC
NA | TRBJ2-5 | NA | TRBV7-2 | CASSPWGSGTQETQYF | TGTGCCAGCAGCCCCTGGGGTAGCGGAACCCAAGAGACCCAGTACTTC
NA | TRBJ2-1 | NA | TRBV5-6 | CASSLLLDNEQFF | TGTGCCAGCAGCTTGTTACTTGACAATGAGCAGTTCTTC
NA | TRBJ1-1 | NA | TRBV4-1 | CASSQERANTEAFF | TGCGCCAGCAGCCAAGAACGGGCGAACACTGAAGCTTTCTTT
NA | TRBJ2-7 | NA | TRBV28 | CASSLGGPPYEQYF | TGTGCCAGCAGTTTAGGAGGTCCCCCCTACGAGCAGTACTTC
NA | TRBJ1-5 | TRBD1 | TRBV27 | CASRPNPGQVVQPQHF | TGTGCCAGCAGACCTAATCCGGGACAGGTGGTTCAGCCCCAGCATTTT
NA | TRBJ2-5 | NA | TRBV25-1 | CASSDSGPQETQYF | TGTGCCAGCAGTGATTCCGGGCCGCAAGAGACCCAGTACTTC
NA | TRBJ1-1 | NA | TRBV7-9 | CASTTIPNTEAFF | TGTGCCAGCACCACTATTCCGAACACTGAAGCTTTCTTT
NA | TRBJ1-1 | NA | TRBV6-6 | CASSPRQGNTEAFF | TGTGCCAGCAGTCCACGTCAGGGGAACACTGAAGCTTTCTTT
NA | TRBJ1-2 | NA | TRBV20-1 | CSASAGYTF | TGCAGTGCTAGTGCTGGCTACACCTTC
once | TRBJ1-2 | NA | TRBV20-1 | CSARVGREDGGYTF | TGCAGTGCTAGAGTGGGCAGGGAAGACGGAGGCTACACCTTC
NA | TRBJ1-2 | NA | TRBV5-4 | CASSSSKGGYGYTF | TGTGCCAGCAGCTCGTCCAAGGGTGGCTATGGCTACACCTTC
NA | TRBJ2-1 | TRBD2 | TRBV6-5 | CASSFGTSGSLSYNEQFF | TGTGCCAGCAGTTTCGGGACTAGCGGGAGTCTCTCCTACAATGAGCAGTTCTTC
NA | TRBJ2-1 | TRBD2 | TRBV9 | CASSPGLAAYNEQFF | TGTGCCAGCAGCCCCGGACTAGCGGCCTACAATGAGCAGTTCTTC